These 23 T cell receptor beta chains were sequenced from one sample in a study of shared clonotypes between healthy human individuals (dated by TCRdb to about 2020). Library construction relied on the immunoSEQ multiplex PCR assay. In TCRdb, the immuneACCESS table is reduced to in-frame sequences with V and J assigned. These tables do not hold every clone; where another copy was compared, an unresolved V gene accounts for under half, and the others remain unexplained. Across this sample there are roughly 570,000 clones, with nearly 98% seen only once. 0.3% of the sample lies in the top ten. CD8 naive samples were CD45RO-negative cells positively selected for CCR7, giving a CD45RA+CCR7+ population that excluded TemRA cells. The sample comprised naive CD8+ T cells sorted from blood. Reading the label with the study, this specimen's cell subset or site is: CD45RA+CCR7+. The receptor set was obtained from a man aged 25-45 years in good health.

The V call is TRBV7-9, the J call TRBJ1-3; no definite D call. From germline, CDR1 is SEHNR and CDR2 FQNEAQ (reference sequence). CDR3 size: 15 residues. Trimming stripped 5 bases from V and 0 bases from J, with 11 bases between. The DNA of the CDR3 is TGTGCCAGCAGCCTTAGCCGCAGCTCTGGAAACACCATATATTTT. Amino acids: CASSLSRSSGNTIYF.

This rearrangement joins TRBV5-6 to TRBJ2-3; D ambiguous. CDR1 is SGHDT, CDR2 YYEEEE, per germline. The V gene lost 5 bases and the J gene lost 0 bases, with 13 bases spanning the gap. The CDR3 spans 15 residues. CDR3 sequence: CASSLDPSSTDTQYF. In DNA form, the CDR3 reads TGTGCCAGCAGTCTGGACCCTTCTAGCACAGATACGCAGTATTTT.

This clone was detected once. The chain employs TRBV5-4 and TRBJ1-4; 10 nucleotides line up with TRBD1. The CDR3 is made up of 17 amino acids. With 1 base clipped from V and 3 bases from J, the junction kept 6 bases outside the gene matches. Germline V gives CDR1 SGHNT, CDR2 YYREEE (reference sequence). The DNA of the CDR3 is TGTGCCAGCAGCTTGATGGGACAGGGGTTTGCTAATGAAAAACTGTTTTTT. Its translation is CASSLMGQGFANEKLFF.

J is TRBJ2-3 and V is TRBV5-6; 7 bases match TRBD2. Trimming removed 4 bases from V and 0 bases from J; junction bases left unmatched: 5. Germline V gene data show CDR1 as SGHDT and CDR2 as YYEEEE. The CDR3 has 15 amino acids. In DNA, the CDR3 is TGTGCCAGCAGCCCCGGGACTACCAGCACAGATACGCAGTATTTT. Its translation: CASSPGTTSTDTQYF.

This clone was seen just once. V usage is TRBV5-4 and J usage is TRBJ1-1; D is unclear. Deletions cut 0 bases from V and 1 base from J, with 7 bases between. The germline gives CDR1 SGHNT, CDR2 YYREEE (reference sequence). This CDR3 has 14 residues. CDR3 bases: TGTGCCAGCAGCTTGGAACAGCCGAACACTGAAGCTTTCTTT. It codes for CASSLEQPNTEAFF.

This rearrangement joins TRBV2 to TRBJ2-7; 7 positions match TRBD1. This CDR3 spans 15 amino acids. Per the germline V gene, CDR1 is SNHLY and CDR2 is FYNNEI. V trimming: 1 base; J trimming: 3 bases; junction bases outside the gene matches: 6. CDR3 amino acids: CASSEGTGLVYEQYF. CDR3 DNA: TGTGCCAGCAGTGAAGGGACAGGTCTTGTCTACGAGCAGTACTTC.

V and J are TRBV7-7 and TRBJ2-7; a weak D match, TRBD1 (6 bases). The V end lost 5 bases, the J end lost 2 bases, and 10 bases lay between the germline ends. Germline assignment: CDR1 SSHAT and CDR2 FNYEAQ (reference sequence). This CDR3 comprises 13 residues. CDR3 nucleotides: TGTGCCAGCAGCCCAGGGGACACCTACGAGCAGTACTTC. Translated: CASSPGDTYEQYF. Combining the CDR3 with reference TRBV7-7 and TRBJ2-7 gives the whole variable domain GAGVSQSPRYKVTKRGQDVTLRCDPISSHATLYWYQQALGQGPEFLTYFNYEAQPDKSGLPSDRFSAERPEGSISTLTIQRTEQRDSAMYRCASSPGDTYEQYFGPGTRLTVT.

This chain joins TRBV5-1 and TRBJ2-1; 8 nucleotides align to TRBD2. Germline lookup yields CDR1 SGHRS and CDR2 YFSETQ. Trimming cost V 4 bases and J 6 bases; bases outside gene matches: 6. The CDR3 is 14 residues long. The CDR3 region is CASSPGTSGNEQFF. CDR3 DNA sequence: TGCGCCAGCAGCCCGGGGACTAGTGGCAATGAGCAGTTCTTC. The full variable domain, with the rest looked up from reference TRBV5-1 and TRBJ2-1, is KAGVTQTPRYLIKTRGQQVTLSCSPISGHRSVSWYQQTPGQGLQFLFEYFSETQRNKGNFPGRFSGRQFSNSRSEMNVSTLELGDSALYLCASSPGTSGNEQFFGPGTRLTVL.

Turning to this clone: Other nucleotide sequences from this sample produce the same CDR3. This chain uses TRBV5-6 with TRBJ2-1; D call uncertain. Trimming cost V 0 bases and J 9 bases, with 4 bases left between them. Germline V gives CDR1 SGHDT, CDR2 YYEEEE. The CDR3 contains 11 residues. CDR3 DNA sequence: TGTGCCAGCAGCTTGGGGAGTGAGCAGTTCTTC. Translation: CASSLGSEQFF. The full variable domain, rest sourced from reference TRBV5-6 and TRBJ2-1, is DAGVTQSPTHLIKTRGQQVTLRCSPKSGHDTVSWYQQALGQGPQFIFQYYEEEERQRGNFPDRFSGHQFPNYSSELNVNALLLGDSALYLCASSLGSEQFFGPGTRLTVL.

This chain links TRBV5-6 with TRBJ1-3; D remains ambiguous. Germline V lookup: CDR1 SGHDT, CDR2 YYEEEE. CDR3 length: 16 residues. Between the trimmed V and J ends, which lost 5 bases and 0 bases, there was a span of 15 bases. CDR3 amino acids: CASSLTAFNSGNTIYF. CDR3 DNA sequence: TGTGCCAGCAGTTTAACGGCGTTCAACTCTGGAAACACCATATATTTT.

This clone has a single count. The chain has TRBV15 and TRBJ2-7; no clear D gene. V gave up 0 bases and J gave up 6 bases, with 12 bases separating them. Germline V gives CDR1 LNHNV, CDR2 YYDKDF (reference sequence). There are 14 residues in the CDR3. CDR3 residues: CATSRDRGASEQYF. CDR3 nucleotides: TGTGCCACCAGCAGAGATCGTGGAGCGTCCGAGCAGTACTTC.

This chain links TRBV7-9 with TRBJ1-5; TRBD1 is a possible D gene (5 bases). CDR1 and CDR2 from the germline V gene are SEHNR and FQNEAQ (reference sequence). The CDR3 contains 12 residues. Trimming left V 8 bases short and J 5 bases short, with 10 bases between. The CDR3 region is CASGQGYQPQHF. CDR3 DNA: TGTGCCAGCGGGCAGGGCTATCAGCCCCAGCATTTT.

The chain employs TRBV2 and TRBJ1-2; a weak D match, TRBD1 (6 bases). CDR1 SNHLY and CDR2 FYNNEI come from the germline V gene. V lost 3 bases and J lost 2, with 13 bases in between. This CDR3 is 15 amino acids long. The CDR3 is CASSDRGAGNYGYTF. The CDR3 DNA reads as TGTGCCAGCAGTGATAGGGGGGCTGGGAACTATGGCTACACCTTC.

The rearrangement joins TRBV28 to TRBJ2-7; D may be TRBD1 (6 bases). Trimming removed 3 bases at V and 3 bases at J, with 9 bases between. CDR1 is MDHEN and CDR2 is SYDVKM in the germline V gene. The CDR3 covers 13 residues. CDR3 residues: CASSLGTNYEQYF. The CDR3 DNA reads TGTGCCAGCAGTTTGGGGACAAACTACGAGCAGTACTTC. The whole variable domain, remainder taken from reference TRBV28 and TRBJ2-7, is DVKVTQSSRYLVKRTGEKVFLECVQDMDHENMFWYRQDPGLGLRLIYFSYDVKMKEKGDIPEGYSVSREKKERFSLILESASTNQTSMYLCASSLGTNYEQYFGPGTRLTVT.

This rearrangement joins TRBV10-2 to TRBJ1-1, with D perhaps TRBD1 (6 bases). Looked up from germline, CDR1 is WSHSY and CDR2 is SAAADI. The ends were cut back, 9 bases at V and 1 base at J, with 15 bases in the middle. CDR3 length: 14 residues. The CDR3 DNA reads as TGCGCCAGTCGGGTGGGGGCCAGGAACACTGAAGCTTTCTTT. This sequence encodes CASRVGARNTEAFF.

The V and J genes are TRBV28 and TRBJ2-6; D unclear. Germline CDR1 is MDHEN and CDR2 is SYDVKM. This CDR3 has 16 residues. V was cut by 6 bases and J by 0 bases, with 12 bases left in between. Here the CDR3 DNA reads TGTGCCAGCAGCAACGAGAGGAGCTCTGGGGCCAACGTCCTGACTTTC. Its translation: CASSNERSSGANVLTF. Filled out from reference TRBV28 and TRBJ2-6, the complete variable domain reads DVKVTQSSRYLVKRTGEKVFLECVQDMDHENMFWYRQDPGLGLRLIYFSYDVKMKEKGDIPEGYSVSREKKERFSLILESASTNQTSMYLCASSNERSSGANVLTFGAGSRLTVL.

Only one count was recorded for this clone. The CDR3: CASSLGGGYNEQFF. The CDR3 coding sequence is TGTGCCAGCAGCTTGGGCGGGGGGTACAATGAGCAGTTCTTC. This sequence joins TRBV11-1 and TRBJ2-1, with 8 bases that match TRBD2. Unmatched junction bases numbered 2, after V lost 3 bases and J lost 4 bases. This CDR3 comprises 14 residues. Germline-derived CDR1 and CDR2 are SGHAT and FQDESV (reference sequence).

This chain connects TRBV30 to TRBJ2-3; D call uncertain. This CDR3 spans 13 amino acids. From germline, CDR1 is GTSNPN and CDR2 SVGIG (reference sequence). V lost 2 bases and J 5 bases, leaving 11 bases between the germline ends. The CDR3 region has the DNA TGTGCCTGGAGTTCCCCGTTTGGAGATACGCAGTATTTT. This encodes CAWSSPFGDTQYF.

The chain has TRBV2 and TRBJ2-1; tentative D call: TRBD1 (5 bases). V shed 3 bases and J shed 6 bases, with 15 bases lying between them. Germline V gives CDR1 SNHLY, CDR2 FYNNEI. This CDR3 has 15 residues. The CDR3 protein is CASSEARAKSNEQFF. For the CDR3, the DNA is TGTGCCAGCAGTGAGGCCAGGGCGAAGTCCAATGAGCAGTTCTTC.

The chain uses TRBV9 and TRBJ2-3; 7 nucleotides align to TRBD2. The J segment lost 2 bases and the V segment lost 5 bases, leaving 11 bases of the junction unmatched. The germline V gene has CDR1 SGDLS and CDR2 YYNGEE. CDR3 length: 16 residues. In nucleotides, the CDR3 is TGTGCCAGCAGTTCTAGCGGATACTCAATCACAGATACGCAGTATTTT. This encodes CASSSSGYSITDTQYF.

The DNA of the CDR3 is TGTGCCAGTAGTATTCCGCTAGCGGGATTTATTGAGCAGTTCTTC. It translates to CASSIPLAGFIEQFF. This rearrangement joins TRBV19 to TRBJ2-1, with 9 bases identical to TRBD2. The V segment lost 3 bases and the J segment 9 bases; nucleotides outside the gene matches: 9. The CDR3 sequence is 15 residues long. Germline V CDR1 and CDR2: LNHDA, SQIVND (reference sequence).

V usage is TRBV4-1 and J usage is TRBJ2-7; D remains unclear. Germline CDR1 is MGHRA and CDR2 is YSYEKL. Trimming removed 0 bases from V and 0 bases from J, with 15 bases in between. This CDR3 has 17 amino acids. The CDR3 DNA is TGCGCCAGCAGCCAAGAACCCGTGGTAGGAACCTCCTACGAGCAGTACTTC. It is translated as CASSQEPVVGTSYEQYF.

This chain links TRBV5-5 with TRBJ2-3; 9 nucleotides line up with TRBD1. Losses at the gene ends were 3 bases for V and 0 bases for J; bases not matched to a gene: 14. The CDR3 is 19 amino acids. In germline, CDR1 is SGHKS, CDR2 YYEKEE (reference sequence). CDR3 residues: CASSWDGQGLLASTDTQYF. DNA of the CDR3: TGTGCCAGCAGCTGGGACGGACAGGGGCTTCTCGCTAGCACAGATACGCAGTATTTT.